This record concerns one TCR beta chain sequence. Its target is unknown. The V and J ends lost 1 base and 1 base respectively, with 12 bases between them. This CDR3 spans 15 amino acids. CDR1 GTSNPN and CDR2 SVGIG come from the germline V gene (reference sequence). The data are from a study of type 1 regulatory T cells. TCRdb itself ran the reads through MiXCR, one entry per CDR3 protein. The data hold approximately 42,000 distinct CDR3 sequences, with 9% to 15% observed a single time. This rearrangement joins TRBV30 to TRBJ2-3, with D perhaps TRBD1 (5 bases). The sequence was obtained from a human donor in good health. Sequencing was performed on cultured non-Tr1 T cells, either the whole culture or a sorted T cell fraction (not recorded which). The CDR3 DNA reads as TGTGCCTGGAGTGACAGGCCCCGGGGCACAGATACGCAGTATTTT. Encoded protein: CAWSDRPRGTDTQYF.